The 6 T cell receptor beta chains in this list originate from one sample, sequenced in a study of CXCR3-negative and CXCR3-positive naive CD8 T cells. These receptors' targets are unknown. 5' RACE with UMI labels generated the TRB cDNA libraries. TCRdb re-called the 5' RACE reads, yielding one record per CDR3 amino acid sequence without DNA. Recorded for this sample: 49,000 or so distinct CDR3 sequences. Study-level points and caveats: CXCR3-expressing naive cells carried TRB CDR3s more hydrophobic than those of CXCR3-negative naive cells.

The sequenced material came from naive CXCR3+ CD8+ T cells from blood. Noted subset: CD45RO-CCR7+CD27+CD95- naive CD8+ T cells expressing CXCR3 (TNR3+). The receptors here all came from a human donor in good health. Some clones in this sample may be carry-over from other donors' samples.

This rearrangement joins TRBV5-5 to TRBJ2-7. CDR3 size: 14 residues. CDR1 and CDR2 from the germline V gene are SGHKS and YYEKEE (reference sequence). CDR3 sequence: CASSLAPGAYEQYF.

The chain uses TRBV28 and TRBJ2-7; TCRdb reports TRBD1, a call that lacks DNA to check it against. The length of the CDR3 is 12 residues. Germline values: CDR1 MDHEN, CDR2 SYDVKM. This chain's CDR3 is CASTKRGAEQYF.

The genes are TRBV29-1 and TRBJ2-7. The germline gives CDR1 SQVTM, CDR2 ANQGSEA. This CDR3 region has 12 residues. CDR3 loop: CSVGGAPYEQYF.

The V call is TRBV29-1, the J call TRBJ1-1. Per the germline V gene, CDR1 is SQVTM and CDR2 is ANQGSEA. The CDR3 spans 14 residues. This chain's CDR3 is CSVPATGMNTEAFF.

The chain is built from TRBV28 and TRBJ2-3; there is no DNA to check the TCRdb D call of TRBD1. CDR3 length equals 16 residues. The germline V gene has CDR1 MDHEN and CDR2 SYDVKM. The CDR3: CASSLVRGRFTDTQYF.

The V and J genes are TRBV15 and TRBJ2-6; the TCRdb call, TRBD2, lacks DNA for checking. Looked up from germline, CDR1 is LNHNV and CDR2 is YYDKDF (reference sequence). The CDR3 runs to 15 residues. The CDR3 is CATSRRVSGANVLTF.